This T cell receptor beta chain was sequenced during a study of blood T cell repertoires in COVID-19. Germline V gives CDR1 SGDLS, CDR2 YYNGEE. This CDR3 is 14 amino acids long. Unmatched junction bases numbered 2, after V lost 0 bases and J lost 5 bases. The repertoire was sequenced with immunoSEQ multiplex PCR; TCRdb's copy has only in-frame clones and lacks some. This table has around 42,000 clones, more than 70% appearing once. This clone was detected once. This receptor was obtained from a human donor in a cohort sampled during active COVID-19. The rearrangement links TRBV9 to TRBJ2-7; 10 bases match TRBD1. The sample was peripheral blood. The CDR3 is CASSVGDRGNEQYF. Written as DNA, the CDR3 is TGTGCCAGCAGCGTAGGGGACAGGGGCAACGAGCAGTACTTC.